The 13 T cell receptor beta chains below come from one sample, sequenced in a study of control samples from healthy donors and cancer patients. This table comes from immunoSEQ multiplex PCR, and its TCRdb copy is limited to in-frame clones, with some not included. The repertoire has about 220,000 clones, 85% to 95% of them found once; the top ten carry 1.5%. Material: blood. The receptors were sampled from a man in his fifties in good health.

J is TRBJ2-5 and V is TRBV7-2; D gene unclear. CDR3 size: 13 residues. V gave up 1 base and J gave up 4 bases, with 7 bases separating them. The germline CDR1 and CDR2 sequences are SGHTA and FQGNSA. CDR3 nucleotide sequence: TGTGCCAGCAGCTTAGATCGCCCAGAGACCCAGTACTTC. This translates into CASSLDRPETQYF.

The chain employs TRBV18 and TRBJ2-3; D perhaps matches TRBD2 (7 bases). The V end lost 0 bases, the J end lost 5 bases, and 15 bases lay between the germline ends. CDR3 length: 16 amino acids. The germline V gene encodes CDR1 KGHSH and CDR2 LQKENI. The DNA of the CDR3 is TGTGCCAGCTCACCACCGGCCGGCGGGGGCAGAGATACGCAGTATTTT. Residues: CASSPPAGGGRDTQYF. Complete variable domain (other parts from reference TRBV18 and TRBJ2-3): NAGVMQNPRHLVRRRGQEARLRCSPMKGHSHVYWYRQLPEEGLKFMVYLQKENIIDESGMPKERFSAEFPKEGPSILRIQQVVRGDSAAYFCASSPPAGGGRDTQYFGPGTRLTVL.

The chain is built from TRBV28 and TRBJ1-5; no firm D call. V lost 3 bases and J 2 bases, leaving 5 bases between the germline ends. CDR3 length: 13 amino acids. Per germline, CDR1 MDHEN and CDR2 SYDVKM. CDR3 in amino acids: CASSFQGNQPQHF. The CDR3 region has the DNA TGTGCCAGCAGTTTTCAAGGCAATCAGCCCCAGCATTTT.

The V and J genes are TRBV18 and TRBJ1-1; D is possibly TRBD1 (5 bases). CDR1 and CDR2 from the germline V gene are KGHSH and LQKENI. The CDR3 is 12 amino acids. V was pared by 3 bases and J by 6 bases, with 8 bases between. CDR3 residues: CASSPGGAEAFF. For the CDR3, the DNA is TGTGCCAGCTCACCTGGGGGGGCTGAAGCTTTCTTT.

The chain uses TRBV3-1 (or the pseudogene TRBV3-2) and TRBJ2-2; 8 nucleotides align to TRBD1. J gave up 8 bases and V 2 bases, and 10 bases lay outside the gene matches. This CDR3 is built from 16 residues. The V gene's germline CDR1 is LGHDT and CDR2 YNNKEL (reference sequence). The CDR3: CASSQISAGGVGELFF. CDR3 in DNA: TGTGCCAGCAGCCAAATTTCGGCAGGGGGCGTTGGGGAGCTGTTTTTT.

This chain uses TRBV14 with TRBJ1-4, with D unclear. Germline values: CDR1 SGHDN, CDR2 FVKESK. The V end lost 3 bases, the J end lost 7 bases, and 12 bases lay between the germline ends. The CDR3 has 14 residues. The CDR3 is CASSQTTGLEKLFF. CDR3 coding DNA: TGTGCCAGCAGCCAGACGACGGGCCTTGAAAAACTGTTTTTT. Supplemented by reference TRBV14 and TRBJ1-4, the full variable domain reads EAGVTQFPSHSVIEKGQTVTLRCDPISGHDNLYWYRRVMGKEIKFLLHFVKESKQDESGMPNNRFLAERTGGTYSTLKVQPAELEDSGVYFCASSQTTGLEKLFFGSGTQLSVL.

This clone was counted a few times. The chain uses TRBV6-5 and TRBJ1-1, with D possibly being TRBD1 (6 bases). Trimming shortened V by 7 bases and J by 2 bases, and 17 bases separated the two germline ends. This CDR3 is built from 15 residues. CDR1 MNHEY and CDR2 SVGAGI come from the germline V gene. The CDR3 DNA follows: TGTGCCAGCAAGGTGTCGTGGGGGCGTAACACTGAAGCTTTCTTT. Translated: CASKVSWGRNTEAFF.

The genes are TRBV7-9 and TRBJ2-2; 10 bases are a match to TRBD1. Germline trimming cut 5 bases from V and 6 bases from J; bases unmatched to any gene: 9. CDR3 length: 16 residues. The V gene's germline CDR1 is SEHNR and CDR2 FQNEAQ (reference sequence). CDR3 protein: CASSATGTGASGELFF. The CDR3 DNA sequence: TGTGCCAGCAGCGCTACAGGGACAGGGGCGTCCGGGGAGCTGTTTTTT.

This clone was recorded once. The gene calls are TRBV30 and TRBJ1-6, with D perhaps TRBD1 (5 bases). V was trimmed by 4 bases and J by 7 bases, leaving 14 bases between them. CDR1 is GTSNPN and CDR2 is SVGIG in the germline V gene (reference sequence). The CDR3 has 14 residues. As DNA, the CDR3 is TGTGCCTGGACAGGGTTCCCAGGGAATTCACCCCTCCACTTT. It translates to CAWTGFPGNSPLHF.

This chain joins TRBV9 and TRBJ2-1, with unresolved D. Trimming took off 2 bases at V and 5 bases at J, with 11 bases between the two ends. Germline V CDR1 and CDR2: SGDLS, YYNGEE. This CDR3 is 14 amino acids long. The CDR3 nucleotides read TGTGCCAGCAGCGTGATGTCCGCCGACAATGAGCAGTTCTTC. Residues: CASSVMSADNEQFF.

The CDR3 loop is CASSPWTDKGNTQYF. DNA for the CDR3: TGTGCCAGCAGCCCGTGGACTGACAAAGGGAATACGCAGTATTTT. The V and J genes are TRBV4-2 and TRBJ2-3, with a possible D match to TRBD2 (5 bases). In germline, CDR1 is LGHNA, CDR2 YNFKEQ. The CDR3 runs to 15 residues. Between the trimmed V and J ends, which lost 4 bases and 7 bases, there was a span of 18 bases.

The chain joins TRBV9 to TRBJ1-3, with 7 positions matching TRBD1. V shed 1 base, J shed 4 bases, and the junction held 2 bases outside the gene matches. CDR1 is SGDLS, CDR2 YYNGEE, per germline. CDR3 length equals 14 residues. The CDR3 here is CASSVPGGGNTIYF. The CDR3 DNA sequence: TGTGCCAGCAGCGTACCAGGGGGAGGAAACACCATATATTTT. Variable domain in full (rest from reference TRBV9 and TRBJ1-3): DSGVTQTPKHLITATGQRVTLRCSPRSGDLSVYWYQQSLDQGLQFLIQYYNGEERAKGNILERFSAQQFPDLHSELNLSSLELGDSALYFCASSVPGGGNTIYFGEGSWLTVV.

This clone was seen a single time. This chain uses TRBV19 with TRBJ2-2; 7 nucleotides align to TRBD1. The germline V gene encodes CDR1 LNHDA and CDR2 SQIVND (reference sequence). The CDR3 length is 13 residues. V trimming: 4 bases; J trimming: 5 bases; junction bases outside the gene matches: 1. The CDR3 protein is CASSKQGTGELFF. The CDR3 nucleotides are TGTGCCAGTAGTAAACAGGGGACCGGGGAGCTGTTTTTT.